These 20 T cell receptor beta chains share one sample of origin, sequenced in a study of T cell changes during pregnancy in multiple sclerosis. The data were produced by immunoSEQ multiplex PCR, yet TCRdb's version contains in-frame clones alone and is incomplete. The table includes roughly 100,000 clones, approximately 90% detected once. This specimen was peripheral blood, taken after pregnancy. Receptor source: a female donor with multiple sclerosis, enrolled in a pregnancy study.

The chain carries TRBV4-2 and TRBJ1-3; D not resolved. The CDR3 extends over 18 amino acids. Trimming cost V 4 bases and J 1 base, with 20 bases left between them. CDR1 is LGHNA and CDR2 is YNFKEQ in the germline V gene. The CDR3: CASSLHGRVRKSGNTIYF. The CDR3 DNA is TGTGCCAGCAGCCTGCATGGGCGCGTCCGTAAGTCTGGAAACACCATATATTTT.

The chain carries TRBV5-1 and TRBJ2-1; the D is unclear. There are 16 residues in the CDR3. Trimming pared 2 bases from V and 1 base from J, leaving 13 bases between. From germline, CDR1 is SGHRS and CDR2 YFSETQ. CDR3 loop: CASSLTESRSYNEQFF. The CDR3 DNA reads TGCGCCAGCAGCTTAACGGAGTCCCGTTCCTACAATGAGCAGTTCTTC.

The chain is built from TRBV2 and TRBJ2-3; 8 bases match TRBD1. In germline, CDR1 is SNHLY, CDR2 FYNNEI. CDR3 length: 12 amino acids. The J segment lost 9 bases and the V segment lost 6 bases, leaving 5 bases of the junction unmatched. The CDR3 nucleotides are TGTGCCAGCAGACCGGACAGGGACACGCAGTATTTT. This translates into CASRPDRDTQYF.

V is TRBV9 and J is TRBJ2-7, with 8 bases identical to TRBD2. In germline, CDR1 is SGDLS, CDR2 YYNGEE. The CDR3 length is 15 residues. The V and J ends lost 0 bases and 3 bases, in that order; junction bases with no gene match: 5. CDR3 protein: CASSVAGGEIYEQYF. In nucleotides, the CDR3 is TGTGCCAGCAGCGTAGCGGGGGGGGAGATCTACGAGCAGTACTTC.

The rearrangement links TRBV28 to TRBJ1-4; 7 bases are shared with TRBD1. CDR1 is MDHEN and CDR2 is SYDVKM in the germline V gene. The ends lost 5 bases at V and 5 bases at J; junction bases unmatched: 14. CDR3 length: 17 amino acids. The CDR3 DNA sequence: TGTGCCAGCAGTCCCTACAGGGGACCCTCGCCCAATGAAAAACTGTTTTTT. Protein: CASSPYRGPSPNEKLFF. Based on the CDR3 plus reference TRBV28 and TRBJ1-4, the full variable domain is DVKVTQSSRYLVKRTGEKVFLECVQDMDHENMFWYRQDPGLGLRLIYFSYDVKMKEKGDIPEGYSVSREKKERFSLILESASTNQTSMYLCASSPYRGPSPNEKLFFGSGTQLSVL.

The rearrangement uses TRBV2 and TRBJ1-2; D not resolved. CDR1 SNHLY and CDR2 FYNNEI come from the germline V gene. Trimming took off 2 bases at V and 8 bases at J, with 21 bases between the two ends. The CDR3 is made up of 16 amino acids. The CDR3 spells CASSETRASPTYGYTF. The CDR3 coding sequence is TGTGCCAGCAGTGAAACCCGAGCCTCCCCTACTTACGGCTACACCTTC.

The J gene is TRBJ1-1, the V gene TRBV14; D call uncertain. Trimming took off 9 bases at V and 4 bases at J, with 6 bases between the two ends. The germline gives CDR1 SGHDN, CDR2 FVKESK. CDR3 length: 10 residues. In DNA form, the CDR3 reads TGTGCCAGGGAGGGCACTGAAGCTTTCTTT. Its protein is CAREGTEAFF.

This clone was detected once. This chain's CDR3 is CASSLLGLAGEGYNEQFF. The DNA of the CDR3 is TGTGCCAGCAGTTTATTGGGACTAGCGGGAGAAGGGTACAATGAGCAGTTCTTC. J is TRBJ2-1 and V is TRBV27; 14 nucleotides align to TRBD2. This CDR3 has 18 residues. Germline loops: CDR1 MNHEY, CDR2 SMNVEV (reference sequence). The V gene end was trimmed by 1 base and the J gene end by 4 bases; junction bases not matched to a gene: 6.

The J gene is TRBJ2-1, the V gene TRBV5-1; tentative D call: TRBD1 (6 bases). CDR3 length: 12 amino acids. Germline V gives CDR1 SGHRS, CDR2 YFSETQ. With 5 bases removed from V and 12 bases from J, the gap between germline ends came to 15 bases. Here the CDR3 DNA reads TGCGCCAGCAGTGGGTCGGGCAGGGGGCAGTTCTTC. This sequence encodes CASSGSGRGQFF.

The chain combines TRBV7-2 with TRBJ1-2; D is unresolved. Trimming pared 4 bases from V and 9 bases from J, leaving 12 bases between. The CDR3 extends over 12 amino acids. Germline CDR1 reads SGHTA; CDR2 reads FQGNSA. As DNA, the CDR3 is TGTGCCAGCAGCTCCGTGATCGGGAGCTACACCTTC. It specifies CASSSVIGSYTF.

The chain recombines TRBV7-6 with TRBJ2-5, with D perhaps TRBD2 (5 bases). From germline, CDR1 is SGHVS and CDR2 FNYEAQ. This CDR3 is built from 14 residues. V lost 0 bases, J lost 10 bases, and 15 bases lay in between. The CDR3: CASSLAEITRDQYF. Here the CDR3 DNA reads TGTGCCAGCAGCTTAGCCGAGATCACTAGGGACCAGTACTTC.

In nucleotides, the CDR3 is TGTGCCAGCAGTATAGACAGGGGCGGAAACTATGGCTACACCTTC. This translates into CASSIDRGGNYGYTF. The J gene is TRBJ1-2, the V gene TRBV27; 8 nucleotides match TRBD1. The ends lost 5 bases at V and 2 bases at J; junction bases unmatched: 7. Looked up from germline, CDR1 is MNHEY and CDR2 is SMNVEV (reference sequence). This CDR3 region has 15 residues.

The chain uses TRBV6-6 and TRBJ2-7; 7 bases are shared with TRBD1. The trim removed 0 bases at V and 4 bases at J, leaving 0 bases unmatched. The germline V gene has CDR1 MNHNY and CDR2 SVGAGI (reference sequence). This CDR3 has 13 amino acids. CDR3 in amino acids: CASSYSTGYEQYF. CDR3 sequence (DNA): TGTGCCAGCAGTTACTCGACAGGGTACGAGCAGTACTTC.

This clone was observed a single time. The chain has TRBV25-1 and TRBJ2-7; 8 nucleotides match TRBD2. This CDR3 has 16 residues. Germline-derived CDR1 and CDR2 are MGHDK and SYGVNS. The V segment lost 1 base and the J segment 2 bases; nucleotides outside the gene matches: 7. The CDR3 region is CASSESGTRDPYEQYF. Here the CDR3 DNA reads TGTGCCAGCAGTGAATCCGGGACTAGAGACCCCTACGAGCAGTACTTC.

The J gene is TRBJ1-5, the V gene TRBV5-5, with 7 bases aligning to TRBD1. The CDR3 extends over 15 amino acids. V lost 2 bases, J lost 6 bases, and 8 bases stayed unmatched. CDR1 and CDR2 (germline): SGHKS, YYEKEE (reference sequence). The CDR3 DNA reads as TGTGCCAGCAGCTTATTTGACAGGGAAGGTCAGCCCCAGCATTTT. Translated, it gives CASSLFDREGQPQHF.

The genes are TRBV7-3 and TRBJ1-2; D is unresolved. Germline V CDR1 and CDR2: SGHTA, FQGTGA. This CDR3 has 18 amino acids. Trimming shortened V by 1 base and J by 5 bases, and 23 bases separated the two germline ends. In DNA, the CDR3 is TGTGCCAGCAGCTTAAAGGTGGCTATGGGCAAGGCCCTGTATGGCTACACCTTC. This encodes CASSLKVAMGKALYGYTF.

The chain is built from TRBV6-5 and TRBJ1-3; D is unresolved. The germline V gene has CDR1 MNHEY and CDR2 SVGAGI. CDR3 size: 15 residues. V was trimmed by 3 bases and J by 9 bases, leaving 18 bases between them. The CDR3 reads CASSYSDRGRGTIYF. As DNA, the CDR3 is TGTGCCAGCAGTTATTCCGACCGAGGACGGGGCACCATATATTTT.

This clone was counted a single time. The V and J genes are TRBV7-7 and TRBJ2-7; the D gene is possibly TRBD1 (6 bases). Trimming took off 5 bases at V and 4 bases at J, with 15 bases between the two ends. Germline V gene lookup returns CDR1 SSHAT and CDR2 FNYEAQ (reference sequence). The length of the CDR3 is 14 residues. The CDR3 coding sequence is TGTGCCAGCAGCCCCCTCGGGCAGGGGTACGAGCAGTACTTC. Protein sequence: CASSPLGQGYEQYF. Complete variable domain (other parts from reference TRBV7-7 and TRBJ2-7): GAGVSQSPRYKVTKRGQDVTLRCDPISSHATLYWYQQALGQGPEFLTYFNYEAQPDKSGLPSDRFSAERPEGSISTLTIQRTEQRDSAMYRCASSPLGQGYEQYFGPGTRLTVT.

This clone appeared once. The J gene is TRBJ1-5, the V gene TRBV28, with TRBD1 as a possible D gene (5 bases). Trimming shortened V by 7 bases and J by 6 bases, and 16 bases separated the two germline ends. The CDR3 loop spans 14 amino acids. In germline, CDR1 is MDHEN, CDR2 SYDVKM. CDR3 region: CASTNGGPPQPQHF. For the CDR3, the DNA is TGTGCCAGCACCAACGGGGGACCCCCTCAGCCCCAGCATTTT.

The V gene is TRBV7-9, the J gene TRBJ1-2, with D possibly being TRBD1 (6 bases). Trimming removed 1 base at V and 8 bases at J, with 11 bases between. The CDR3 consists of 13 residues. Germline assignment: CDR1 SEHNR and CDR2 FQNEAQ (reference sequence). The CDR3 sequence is CASSLGGGVGYTF. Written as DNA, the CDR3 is TGTGCCAGCAGCTTAGGAGGGGGGGTCGGCTACACCTTC. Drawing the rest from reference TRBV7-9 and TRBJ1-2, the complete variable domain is DTGVSQNPRHKITKRGQNVTFRCDPISEHNRLYWYRQTLGQGPEFLTYFQNEAQLEKSRLLSDRFSAERPKGSFSTLEIQRTEQGDSAMYLCASSLGGGVGYTFGSGTRLTVV.